A single sample gave rise to the 4 T cell receptor beta chains below, sequenced in a study of T cells in Graves' hyperthyroidism and ophthalmopathy. Amplified TCR beta CDR3 regions came from RNA transcripts. The TCR CDR3 was amplified in a first-round RT-PCR using the HTBI primer set. From the multiplex PCR reads, TCRdb called clonotypes with MiXCR, one entry per CDR3 protein. The table has around 250,000 distinct CDR3 sequences, approximately 25% seen once; the top ten hold approximately 35%. The sequenced sample consisted of blood. These receptors were collected from a woman aged 35 to 49 with Graves' ophthalmopathy.

Many counts were recorded for this clonotype. V and J are TRBV7-9 and TRBJ1-1, with no clear D. V shed 5 bases and J shed 6 bases, with 7 bases lying between them. Germline CDR1 and CDR2: SEHNR and FQNEAQ (reference sequence). There are 11 residues in the CDR3. The CDR3, as DNA: TGTGCCAGCAGCCCCGGGGCTGAAGCTTTCTTT. Amino acid sequence: CASSPGAEAFF. Using reference TRBV7-9 and TRBJ1-1 for the parts outside the CDR3, the full variable domain is DTGVSQNPRHKITKRGQNVTFRCDPISEHNRLYWYRQTLGQGPEFLTYFQNEAQLEKSRLLSDRFSAERPKGSFSTLEIQRTEQGDSAMYLCASSPGAEAFFGQGTRLTVV.

At least ten counts were recorded for this clonotype. The chain combines TRBV3-1 with TRBJ2-7; possibly TRBD1 for D (6 bases). This CDR3 spans 15 amino acids. V gave up 3 bases and J gave up 0 bases, with 12 bases separating them. Germline CDR1 reads LGHDT; CDR2 reads YNNKEL (reference sequence). CDR3: CASSQGTLSSYEQYF. For the CDR3, the DNA is TGTGCCAGCAGCCAGGGGACACTTTCCTCCTACGAGCAGTACTTC.

This clonotype appeared many times. The chain carries TRBV2 and TRBJ2-7, with TRBD1 identical over 9 bases. V shed 3 bases, J shed 9 bases, and the junction held 9 bases outside the gene matches. The CDR3 has 14 residues. CDR1 is SNHLY and CDR2 is FYNNEI in the germline V gene. The CDR3 is CASSDHGTGTWQYF. As DNA, the CDR3 is TGTGCCAGCAGTGATCACGGGACAGGGACATGGCAGTACTTC.

This clonotype showed up many times. The gene calls are TRBV20-1 and TRBJ2-7; the match to TRBD1 covers 9 bases. The CDR3 contains 15 residues. Germline values: CDR1 DFQATT, CDR2 SNEGSKA (reference sequence). V was pared by 0 bases and J by 5 bases, with 8 bases of the junction left unmatched. Here the CDR3 reads CSARDAGQGSHEQYF. CDR3 DNA: TGCAGTGCTAGAGATGCGGGACAGGGTTCCCACGAGCAGTACTTC.